This paragraph reports one T cell receptor (beta chain). With the read ending 3 residues before the CDR3 end, the germline J gene is used to fill in that end. Data came from immunoSEQ multiplex PCR; TCRdb stores just in-frame clones and leaves some out. The sample totals about 30,000 clones. These data originate in a study of T cells in women clearing cervical HPV infection. V was pared by 8 bases and J by 5 bases, with 12 bases between. The CDR3 runs to 12 residues. The germline V gene has CDR1 LNHDA and CDR2 SQIVND (reference sequence). The sample taken for sequencing was blood buffy coat. The genes are TRBV19 and TRBJ1-1, with D tentatively TRBD1 (6 bases). The clonotype was recovered from a woman between 18 and 75 years old with a cervical HPV16 infection that either progressed to CIN3+ or cleared (not recorded which). The CDR3 region is CASLQGRTEAFF. The CDR3 DNA, read in part, is TGTGCCAGTTTGCAGGGGAGGACTGAA.